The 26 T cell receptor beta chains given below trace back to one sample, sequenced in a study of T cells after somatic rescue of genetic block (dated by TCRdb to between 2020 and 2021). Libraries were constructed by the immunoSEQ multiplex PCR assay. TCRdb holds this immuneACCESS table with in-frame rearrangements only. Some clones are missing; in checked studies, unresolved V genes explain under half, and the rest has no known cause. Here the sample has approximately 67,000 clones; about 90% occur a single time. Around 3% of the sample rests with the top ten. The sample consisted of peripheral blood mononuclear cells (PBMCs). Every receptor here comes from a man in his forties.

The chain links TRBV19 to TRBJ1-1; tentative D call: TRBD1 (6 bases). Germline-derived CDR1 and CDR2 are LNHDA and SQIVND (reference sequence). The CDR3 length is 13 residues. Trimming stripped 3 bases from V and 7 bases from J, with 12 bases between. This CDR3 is CASSISPQGEAFF. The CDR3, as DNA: TGTGCCAGTAGTATCTCTCCACAGGGTGAAGCTTTCTTT.

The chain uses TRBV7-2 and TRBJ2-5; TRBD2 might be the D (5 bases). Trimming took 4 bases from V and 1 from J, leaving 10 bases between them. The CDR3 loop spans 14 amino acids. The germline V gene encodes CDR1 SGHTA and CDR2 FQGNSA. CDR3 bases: TGTGCCAGCAGCTCCAGGAGGCCCCAAGAGACCCAGTACTTC. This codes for CASSSRRPQETQYF.

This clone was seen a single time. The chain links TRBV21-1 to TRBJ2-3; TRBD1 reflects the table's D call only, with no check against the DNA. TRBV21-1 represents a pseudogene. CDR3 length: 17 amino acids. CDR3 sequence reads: CASSLHGQGQCTDTQYF. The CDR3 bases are TGTGCCAGCAGCCTTCACGGCCAGGGGCAGTGCACAGATACGCAGTATTTT.

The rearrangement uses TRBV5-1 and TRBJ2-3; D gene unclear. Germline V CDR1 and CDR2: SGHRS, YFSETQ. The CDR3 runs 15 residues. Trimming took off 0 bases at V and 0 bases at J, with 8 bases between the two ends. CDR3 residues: CASSLAAGSTDTQYF. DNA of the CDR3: TGCGCCAGCAGCTTGGCCGCAGGAAGCACAGATACGCAGTATTTT. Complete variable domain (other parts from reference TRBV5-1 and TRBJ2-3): KAGVTQTPRYLIKTRGQQVTLSCSPISGHRSVSWYQQTPGQGLQFLFEYFSETQRNKGNFPGRFSGRQFSNSRSEMNVSTLELGDSALYLCASSLAAGSTDTQYFGPGTRLTVL.

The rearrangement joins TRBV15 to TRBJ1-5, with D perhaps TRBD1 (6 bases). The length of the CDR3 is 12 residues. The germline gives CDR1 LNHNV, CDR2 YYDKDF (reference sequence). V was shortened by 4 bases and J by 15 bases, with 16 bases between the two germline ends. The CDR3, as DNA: TGTGCCACCAGCATGAGAGGGGGGCGTCCGCATTTT. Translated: CATSMRGGRPHF.

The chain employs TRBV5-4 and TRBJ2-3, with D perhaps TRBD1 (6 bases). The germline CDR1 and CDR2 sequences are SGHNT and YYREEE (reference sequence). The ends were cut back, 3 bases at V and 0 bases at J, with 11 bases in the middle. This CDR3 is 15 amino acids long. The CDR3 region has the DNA TGTGCCAGCAGCTCCACCGACAGGAGCACAGATACGCAGTATTTT. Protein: CASSSTDRSTDTQYF. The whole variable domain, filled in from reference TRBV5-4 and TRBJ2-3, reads ETGVTQSPTHLIKTRGQQVTLRCSSQSGHNTVSWYQQALGQGPQFIFQYYREEENGRGNFPPRFSGLQFPNYSSELNVNALELDDSALYLCASSSTDRSTDTQYFGPGTRLTVL.

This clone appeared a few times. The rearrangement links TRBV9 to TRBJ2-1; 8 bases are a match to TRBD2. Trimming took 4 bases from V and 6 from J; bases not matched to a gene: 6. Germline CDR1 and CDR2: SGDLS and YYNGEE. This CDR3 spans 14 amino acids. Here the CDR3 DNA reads TGTGCCAGCAGCCTGGGGACTAGGGGCAATGAGCAGTTCTTC. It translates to CASSLGTRGNEQFF.

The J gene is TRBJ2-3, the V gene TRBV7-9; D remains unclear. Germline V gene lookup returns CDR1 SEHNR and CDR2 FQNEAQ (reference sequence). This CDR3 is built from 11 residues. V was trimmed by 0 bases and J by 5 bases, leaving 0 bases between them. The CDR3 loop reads CASSLADTQYF. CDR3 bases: TGTGCCAGCAGCTTAGCAGATACGCAGTATTTT.

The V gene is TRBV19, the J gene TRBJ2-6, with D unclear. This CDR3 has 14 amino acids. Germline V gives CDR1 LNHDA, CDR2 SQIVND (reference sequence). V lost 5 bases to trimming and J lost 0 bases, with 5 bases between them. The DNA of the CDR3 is TGTGCCAGTAGTCGTAGCTCTGGGGCCAACGTCCTGACTTTC. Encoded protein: CASSRSSGANVLTF.

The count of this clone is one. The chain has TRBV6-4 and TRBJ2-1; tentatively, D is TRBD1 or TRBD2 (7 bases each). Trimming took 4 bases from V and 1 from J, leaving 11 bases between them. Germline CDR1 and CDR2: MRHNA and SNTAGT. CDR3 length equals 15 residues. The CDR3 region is CASSAGGGSYNEQFF. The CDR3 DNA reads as TGTGCCAGCAGTGCAGGGGGGGGGTCCTACAATGAGCAGTTCTTC.

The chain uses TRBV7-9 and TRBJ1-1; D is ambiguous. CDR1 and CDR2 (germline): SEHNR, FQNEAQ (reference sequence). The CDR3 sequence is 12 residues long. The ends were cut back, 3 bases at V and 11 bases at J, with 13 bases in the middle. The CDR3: CASSLQWPFAFF. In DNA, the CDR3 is TGTGCCAGCAGCTTGCAATGGCCTTTCGCTTTCTTT.

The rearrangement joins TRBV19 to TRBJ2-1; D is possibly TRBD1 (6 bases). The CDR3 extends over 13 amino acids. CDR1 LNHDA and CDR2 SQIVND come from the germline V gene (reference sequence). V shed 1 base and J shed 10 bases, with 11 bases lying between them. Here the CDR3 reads CASSIGGPNEQFF. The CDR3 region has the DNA TGTGCCAGTAGTATAGGGGGGCCAAACGAGCAGTTCTTC.

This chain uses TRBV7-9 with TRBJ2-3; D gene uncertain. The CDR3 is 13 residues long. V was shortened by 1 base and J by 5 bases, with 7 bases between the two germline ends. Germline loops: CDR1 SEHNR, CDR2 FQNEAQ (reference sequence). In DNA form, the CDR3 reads TGTGCCAGCAGCTTAGGGTGGAGAGATACGCAGTATTTT. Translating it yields CASSLGWRDTQYF.

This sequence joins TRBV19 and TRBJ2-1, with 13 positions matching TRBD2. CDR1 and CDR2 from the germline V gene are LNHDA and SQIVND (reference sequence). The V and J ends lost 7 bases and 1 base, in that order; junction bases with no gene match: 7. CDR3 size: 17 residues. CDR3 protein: CASKKGTSGTSYNEQFF. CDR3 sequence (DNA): TGTGCCAGTAAAAAGGGGACTAGCGGGACGTCCTACAATGAGCAGTTCTTC.

CDR3 protein: CASSVSGRSSTDTQYF. CDR3 in DNA: TGTGCCAGCAGCGTTAGCGGGAGGTCTAGCACAGATACGCAGTATTTT. V gene TRBV9 combines with J gene TRBJ2-3, with 10 bases lining up with TRBD2. The CDR3 totals 16 residues. Germline values: CDR1 SGDLS, CDR2 YYNGEE. With V trimmed by 2 bases and J by 0 bases, 3 bases remained unmatched.

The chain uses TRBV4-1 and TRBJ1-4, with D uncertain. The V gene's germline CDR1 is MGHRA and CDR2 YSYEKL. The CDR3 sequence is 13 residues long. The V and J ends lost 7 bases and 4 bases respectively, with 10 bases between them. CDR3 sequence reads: CASMGFNNEKLFF. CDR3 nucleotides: TGCGCCAGCATGGGGTTTAATAATGAAAAACTGTTTTTT.

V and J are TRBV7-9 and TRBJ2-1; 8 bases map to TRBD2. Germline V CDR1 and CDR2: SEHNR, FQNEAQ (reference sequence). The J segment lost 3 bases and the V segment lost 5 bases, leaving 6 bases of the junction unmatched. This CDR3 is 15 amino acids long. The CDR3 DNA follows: TGTGCCAGCAGCCATACTAGCGGAAACTACAATGAGCAGTTCTTC. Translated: CASSHTSGNYNEQFF.

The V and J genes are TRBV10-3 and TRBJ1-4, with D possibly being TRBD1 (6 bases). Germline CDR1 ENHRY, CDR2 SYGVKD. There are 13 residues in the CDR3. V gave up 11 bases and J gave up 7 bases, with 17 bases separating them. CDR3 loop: CASGGGSGEKLFF. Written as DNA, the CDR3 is TGTGCCTCAGGAGGGGGGAGTGGTGAAAAACTGTTTTTT.

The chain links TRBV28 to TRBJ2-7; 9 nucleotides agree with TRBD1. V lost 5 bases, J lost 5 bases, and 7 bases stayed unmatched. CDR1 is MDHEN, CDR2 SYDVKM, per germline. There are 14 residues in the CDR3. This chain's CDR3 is CASSGGDRVNEQYF. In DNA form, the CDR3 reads TGTGCCAGCAGTGGGGGGGACAGGGTCAACGAGCAGTACTTC.

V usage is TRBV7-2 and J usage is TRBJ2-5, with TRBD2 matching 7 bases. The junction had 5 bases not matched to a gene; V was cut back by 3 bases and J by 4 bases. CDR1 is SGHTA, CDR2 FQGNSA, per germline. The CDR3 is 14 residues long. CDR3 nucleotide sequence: TGTGCCAGCAGCTTGGGGGGAGGGCGAGAGACCCAGTACTTC. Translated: CASSLGGGRETQYF. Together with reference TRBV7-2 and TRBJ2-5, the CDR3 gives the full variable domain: GAGVSQSPSNKVTEKGKDVELRCDPISGHTALYWYRQSLGQGLEFLIYFQGNSAPDKSGLPSDRFSAERTGGSVSTLTIQRTQQEDSAVYLCASSLGGGRETQYFGPGTRLLVL.

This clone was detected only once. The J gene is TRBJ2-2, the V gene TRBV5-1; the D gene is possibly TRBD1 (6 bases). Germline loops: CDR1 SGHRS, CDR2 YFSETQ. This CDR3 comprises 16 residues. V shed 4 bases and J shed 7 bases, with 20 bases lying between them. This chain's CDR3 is CASSHTQGLRIGELFF. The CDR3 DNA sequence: TGCGCCAGCAGCCACACCCAGGGGTTAAGGATCGGGGAGCTGTTTTTT.

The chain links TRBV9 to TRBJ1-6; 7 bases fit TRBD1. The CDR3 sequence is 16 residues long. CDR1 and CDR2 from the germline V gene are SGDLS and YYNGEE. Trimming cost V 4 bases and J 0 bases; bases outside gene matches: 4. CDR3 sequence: CASSFRDSSYNSPLHF. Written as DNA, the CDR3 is TGTGCCAGCAGCTTCCGGGACAGCTCCTATAATTCACCCCTCCACTTT. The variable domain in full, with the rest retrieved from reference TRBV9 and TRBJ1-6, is DSGVTQTPKHLITATGQRVTLRCSPRSGDLSVYWYQQSLDQGLQFLIQYYNGEERAKGNILERFSAQQFPDLHSELNLSSLELGDSALYFCASSFRDSSYNSPLHFGNGTRLTVT.

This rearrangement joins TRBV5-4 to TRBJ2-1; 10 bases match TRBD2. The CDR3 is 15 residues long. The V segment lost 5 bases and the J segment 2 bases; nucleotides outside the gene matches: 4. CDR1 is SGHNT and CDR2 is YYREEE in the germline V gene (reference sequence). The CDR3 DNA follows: TGTGCCAGCAGACTAGCGGGGACTCCCTACAATGAGCAGTTCTTC. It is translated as CASRLAGTPYNEQFF. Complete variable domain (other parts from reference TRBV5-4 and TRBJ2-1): ETGVTQSPTHLIKTRGQQVTLRCSSQSGHNTVSWYQQALGQGPQFIFQYYREEENGRGNFPPRFSGLQFPNYSSELNVNALELDDSALYLCASRLAGTPYNEQFFGPGTRLTVL.

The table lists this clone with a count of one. In DNA, the CDR3 is TGTGCCAGCAGTACCCCGGGGAGGGCTCAGCCCCAGCATTTT. Translated: CASSTPGRAQPQHF. The rearrangement links TRBV28 to TRBJ1-5; D is undetermined. The CDR3 length is 14 residues. CDR1 and CDR2 from the germline V gene are MDHEN and SYDVKM. Trimming took 5 bases from V and 6 from J, leaving 14 bases between them.

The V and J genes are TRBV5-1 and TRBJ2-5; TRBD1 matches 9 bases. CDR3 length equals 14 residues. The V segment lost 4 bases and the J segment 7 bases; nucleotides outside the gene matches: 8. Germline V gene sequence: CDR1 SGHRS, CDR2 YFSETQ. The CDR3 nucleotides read TGCGCCAGCAGCCCGGGACAGGGTGGTGGGACCCAGTACTTC. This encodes CASSPGQGGGTQYF.

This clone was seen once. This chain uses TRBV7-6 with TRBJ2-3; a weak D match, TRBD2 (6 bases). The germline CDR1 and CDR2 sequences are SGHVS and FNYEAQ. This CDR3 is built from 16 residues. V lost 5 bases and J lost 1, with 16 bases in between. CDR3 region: CASSAASVKGTDTQYF. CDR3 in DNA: TGTGCCAGCAGCGCGGCTAGCGTTAAGGGCACAGATACGCAGTATTTT.